Below, 17 T cell receptor beta chains from the same sample are listed, as sequenced in a study of T-cell reconstitution after alpha-beta-depleted transplantation in children. The authors prepared the TCRbeta library with unique molecular identifiers. Each CDR3 protein is one row after TCRdb ran MiXCR on the PCR reads. The sample holds about 1,000,000 distinct CDR3 sequences; about 29% are singletons and the top ten take over 25%. This specimen was PBMCs, mostly from graft donor cells, taken 360 days after TCRalphabeta/CD19-depleted stem cell transplant. The receptors shown here come from a boy under three years old who had a stem cell transplant for SCID, so the T cells may come from the graft donor.

The J gene is TRBJ1-2, the V gene TRBV5-5; D remains unclear. The ends were cut back, 0 bases at V and 4 bases at J, with 13 bases in the middle. CDR1 is SGHKS and CDR2 is YYEKEE in the germline V gene (reference sequence). This CDR3 has 15 amino acids. CDR3 in DNA: TGTGCCAGCAGCTTGGTTGTTAAAAGGGTCTATGGCTACACCTTC. Its protein is CASSLVVKRVYGYTF.

The CDR3 loop reads CASSTQTGRNTEAFF. In DNA form, the CDR3 reads TGTGCCAGCAGCACTCAGACAGGACGCAACACTGAAGCTTTCTTT. The rearrangement uses TRBV9 and TRBJ1-1; possibly TRBD1 for D (6 bases). This CDR3 comprises 15 residues. Germline V gives CDR1 SGDLS, CDR2 YYNGEE. V was pared by 4 bases and J by 2 bases, with 15 bases between.

The chain recombines TRBV29-1 with TRBJ2-1, with D unresolved. V lost 2 bases and J 5 bases, leaving 7 bases between the germline ends. This CDR3 is built from 12 residues. Germline lookup yields CDR1 SQVTM and CDR2 ANQGSEA. DNA for the CDR3: TGCAGCGTTGAAATCCCTAACAATGAGCAGTTCTTC. As protein: CSVEIPNNEQFF.

This clonotype turned up a few times. V and J are TRBV4-1 and TRBJ2-7, with D uncertain. Trimming cost V 1 base and J 3 bases, with 10 bases left between them. The CDR3 consists of 14 residues. The germline V gene has CDR1 MGHRA and CDR2 YSYEKL. The CDR3: CASSQVGRNYEQYF. For the CDR3, the DNA is TGCGCCAGCAGCCAAGTTGGACGTAACTACGAGCAGTACTTC.

This clonotype was seen a handful of times. The chain recombines TRBV28 with TRBJ2-3, with 12 bases aligning to TRBD2. V shed 1 base, J shed 6 bases, and the junction held 8 bases outside the gene matches. The germline CDR1 and CDR2 sequences are MDHEN and SYDVKM. The CDR3 is 17 amino acids. The CDR3 DNA sequence: TGTGCCAGCAGTTTATACCCGACTAGCGGGGGTACGGATACGCAGTATTTT. Translating gives CASSLYPTSGGTDTQYF. The whole variable domain, filled in from reference TRBV28 and TRBJ2-3, reads DVKVTQSSRYLVKRTGEKVFLECVQDMDHENMFWYRQDPGLGLRLIYFSYDVKMKEKGDIPEGYSVSREKKERFSLILESASTNQTSMYLCASSLYPTSGGTDTQYFGPGTRLTVL.

This clonotype has just a few counts. This chain links TRBV5-5 with TRBJ2-7; 9 bases map to TRBD1. There are 16 residues in the CDR3. The germline V gene encodes CDR1 SGHKS and CDR2 YYEKEE (reference sequence). J gave up 5 bases and V 1 base, and 10 bases lay outside the gene matches. CDR3 loop: CASSLIGQGFPHEQYF. The CDR3 bases are TGTGCCAGCAGCTTGATAGGACAGGGGTTTCCCCACGAGCAGTACTTC.

Only a few counts were recorded for this clonotype. The chain employs TRBV28 and TRBJ1-2; D gene ambiguous. The length of the CDR3 is 15 residues. The V gene's germline CDR1 is MDHEN and CDR2 SYDVKM. Trimming stripped 5 bases from V and 4 bases from J, with 17 bases between. In nucleotides, the CDR3 is TGTGCCAGCAGTACCCCAGAGGCAGGCTCCTATGGCTACACCTTC. Amino acids: CASSTPEAGSYGYTF.

This clonotype was picked up a small number of times. The gene calls are TRBV7-2 and TRBJ2-7; TRBD2 agrees at 10 bases. Germline CDR1 and CDR2: SGHTA and FQGNSA. Losses at the gene ends were 5 bases for V and 12 bases for J; bases not matched to a gene: 13. This CDR3 contains 14 residues. The CDR3 protein is CASSLATLTSGVYF. For the CDR3, the DNA is TGTGCCAGCAGCCTCGCTACACTAACTAGCGGGGTGTACTTC.

The CDR3 DNA reads as TGTGCCAGCAGTGGCAACTCCAAGGGGGAGCAGTTCTTC. This codes for CASSGNSKGEQFF. The chain couples TRBV2 to TRBJ2-1; possible D gene TRBD1, 5 bases. V lost 4 bases and J lost 10, with 14 bases in between. Germline CDR1 is SNHLY and CDR2 is FYNNEI. The CDR3 totals 13 residues. Full variable domain (outside the CDR3, taken from reference TRBV2 and TRBJ2-1): EPEVTQTPSHQVTQMGQEVILRCVPISNHLYFYWYRQILGQKVEFLVSFYNNEISEKSEIFDDQFSVERPDGSNFTLKIRSTKLEDSAMYFCASSGNSKGEQFFGPGTRLTVL.

J is TRBJ2-3 and V is TRBV5-1; TRBD2 matches 7 bases. The V gene end was trimmed by 4 bases and the J gene end by 1 base; junction bases not matched to a gene: 6. Germline V CDR1 and CDR2: SGHRS, YFSETQ. The CDR3 has 15 amino acids. CDR3 loop: CASSVLAGRTDTQYF. In DNA form, the CDR3 reads TGCGCCAGCAGCGTGTTAGCGGGCCGCACAGATACGCAGTATTTT.

A few counts support this clonotype. V and J are TRBV6-1 and TRBJ2-2; D unclear. This CDR3 has 13 residues. The germline V and J ends were trimmed by 1 base and 7 bases, with 7 bases remaining between them. CDR1 is MNHNS and CDR2 is SASEGT in the germline V gene. CDR3 bases: TGTGCCAGCAGTGAAGGTGTTCTCGGGGAGCTGTTTTTT. Translation: CASSEGVLGELFF.

This clonotype was seen a single time. V gene TRBV27 combines with J gene TRBJ2-3, with a possible D match to TRBD1 (5 bases). Trimming removed 4 bases at V and 0 bases at J, with 8 bases between. CDR1 and CDR2 (germline): MNHEY, SMNVEV (reference sequence). The CDR3 is 14 residues long. CDR3 nucleotide sequence: TGTGCCAGCAGTTCCAGGGAAAGCACAGATACGCAGTATTTT. It yields the protein CASSSRESTDTQYF.

This clonotype was seen only a few times. The chain carries TRBV10-3 and TRBJ1-6; 7 bases align to TRBD1. The CDR3 runs 16 residues. The J segment lost 10 bases and the V segment lost 4 bases, leaving 13 bases of the junction unmatched. Germline V gene sequence: CDR1 ENHRY, CDR2 SYGVKD. The CDR3 is CAISGGHPGGGSPLHF. As DNA, the CDR3 is TGTGCCATCAGTGGGGGCCACCCAGGGGGAGGGTCACCCCTCCACTTT.

In nucleotides, the CDR3 is TGTGCCAGCAGTTGGGACAGGGGGCTGTACTATGGCTACACCTTC. Residues: CASSWDRGLYYGYTF. The chain joins TRBV6-5 to TRBJ1-2, with 12 bases that match TRBD1. The length of the CDR3 is 15 residues. Losses at the gene ends were 4 bases for V and 3 bases for J; bases not matched to a gene: 3. In germline, CDR1 is MNHEY, CDR2 SVGAGI.

The rearrangement uses TRBV20-1 and TRBJ2-7; D is ambiguous. Germline CDR1 is DFQATT and CDR2 is SNEGSKA (reference sequence). V gave up 2 bases and J gave up 2 bases, with 10 bases separating them. This CDR3 has 13 residues. CDR3 sequence reads: CSARLHGTYEQYF. The CDR3 DNA reads TGCAGTGCTAGATTGCACGGAACCTACGAGCAGTACTTC.

This chain connects TRBV15 to TRBJ2-1; D uncertain. CDR3 length: 12 residues. Germline V CDR1 and CDR2: LNHNV, YYDKDF (reference sequence). V was clipped by 0 bases and J by 9 bases, with 6 bases between them. CDR3 sequence reads: CATSRDRVEQFF. The DNA of the CDR3 is TGTGCCACCAGCAGAGATCGGGTTGAGCAGTTCTTC. The entire variable domain, with the rest obtained from reference TRBV15 and TRBJ2-1, is as follows: DAMVIQNPRYQVTQFGKPVTLSCSQTLNHNVMYWYQQKSSQAPKLLFHYYDKDFNNEADTPDNFQSRRPNTSFCFLDIRSPGLGDTAMYLCATSRDRVEQFFGPGTRLTVL.

The CDR3: CASTVPSGDRETYEQYF. The CDR3 nucleotides are TGTGCCAGCACTGTACCGAGCGGGGACAGGGAAACCTACGAGCAGTACTTC. This rearrangement joins TRBV28 to TRBJ2-7; 9 bases map to TRBD1. This CDR3 region has 17 residues. V lost 7 bases and J lost 2; bases outside the gene matches: 15. Germline CDR1 is MDHEN and CDR2 is SYDVKM. The full variable domain, with the rest looked up from reference TRBV28 and TRBJ2-7, is DVKVTQSSRYLVKRTGEKVFLECVQDMDHENMFWYRQDPGLGLRLIYFSYDVKMKEKGDIPEGYSVSREKKERFSLILESASTNQTSMYLCASTVPSGDRETYEQYFGPGTRLTVT.